This T cell receptor beta chain was identified during a study of blood T cell repertoires in COVID-19. In this sample, this clone turned up a few times. Authors' methods: Reference gene primer amplification yielded estimated nucleated cell counts. Using immunoSEQ multiplex PCR, the repertoire was profiled, and TCRdb retains in-frame clones only, with some absent. V and J calls plus clone size are reproduced from that table; the DNA served to infer D and trimming. The sample has approximately 150,000 clones, 76% seen once. Trimming pared 4 bases from V and 1 base from J, leaving 13 bases between. The CDR3 contains 15 residues. Germline values: CDR1 MGHRA, CDR2 YSYEKL.

Sequenced input: peripheral blood. V is TRBV4-1 and J is TRBJ1-2, with D maybe TRBD1 (5 bases). This receptor was identified in a man in his 60s with acute or convalescent COVID-19. CDR3 in DNA: TGCGCCAGCAGCCCAAGCCCAGGGTTTAACTATGGCTACACCTTC. Translating gives CASSPSPGFNYGYTF.